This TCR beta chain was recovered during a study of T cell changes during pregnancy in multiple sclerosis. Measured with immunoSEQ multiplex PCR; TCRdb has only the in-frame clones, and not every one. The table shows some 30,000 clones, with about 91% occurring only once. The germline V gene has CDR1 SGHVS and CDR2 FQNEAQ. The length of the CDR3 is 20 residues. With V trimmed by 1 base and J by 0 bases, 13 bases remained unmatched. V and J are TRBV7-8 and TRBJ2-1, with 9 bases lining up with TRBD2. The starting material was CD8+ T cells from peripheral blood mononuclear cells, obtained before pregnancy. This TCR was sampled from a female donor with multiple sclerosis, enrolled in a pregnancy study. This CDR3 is CASSLGRLADKSSSYNEQFF. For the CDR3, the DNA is TGTGCCAGCAGCTTAGGCCGACTAGCGGATAAATCGAGCTCCTACAATGAGCAGTTCTTC.